This T cell receptor (beta chain) was captured by sequencing in a study of T-cell memory formation after mild COVID-19. Via MiXCR, TCRdb re-called the 5' RACE reads, giving one row per CDR3 protein. This table holds 300,000 to 400,000 distinct CDR3 sequences, under 15% found once. Germline lookup yields CDR1 DFQATT and CDR2 SNEGSKA (reference sequence). The CDR3 runs 13 residues. The sample was PBMCs or a T cell subset sorted from them (not recorded which). The chain employs TRBV20-1 and TRBJ1-2, with 9 bases identical to TRBD1. The sequence was collected from a man younger than 35 who had mild COVID-19 (a few samples of this study predate the infection). Cell type and time point are not known. CDR3 loop: CRGTGIGSYGYTF. The CDR3, as DNA: TGCAGAGGGACAGGGATTGGGTCCTATGGCTACACCTTC.